In its sample, the clone carrying this T cell receptor (beta chain) was seen once. Its antigen is unidentified. Some clones are missing from TCRdb's copy, which holds only in-frame ones; the method was immunoSEQ multiplex PCR. The sample includes around 150,000 clones, 84% of them seen just once. This sample was taken from a study of cytomegalovirus exposure and HLA in healthy donors. Study-level results: That first-cohort TCR clusters tended to co-occur in the 120 or so validation repertoires was found in a later analysis. Many donors shared some public TCRs, even though most TCR sequences were rare. Listed as cytomegalovirus-associated were 150 or so TCR beta chains.

The donors formed part of the roughly 120-subject validation cohort, distinct from the approximately 670-subject first cohort. After removal of 0 bases from V and 0 bases from J, the junction contained 4 bases not matched to a gene. The CDR3 totals 17 residues. Germline V gene data show CDR1 as LGHNA and CDR2 as YSLEER. The chain employs TRBV4-3 and TRBJ2-2; TRBD2 matches 7 bases. What was sequenced was PBMCs. This clonotype was sampled from a man between 25 and 39 years old in good health and CMV-seropositive. CDR3 in amino acids: CASSQDGRGSNTGELFF. CDR3 nucleotides: TGCGCCAGCAGCCAAGATGGGAGGGGTTCGAACACCGGGGAGCTGTTTTTT.